This T cell receptor beta chain was observed in a study of CXCR3-negative and CXCR3-positive naive CD8 T cells. Libraries were UMI-labeled 5' RACE TRB cDNA. No DNA is given; TCRdb re-called the 5' RACE reads and lists each CDR3 protein once. This listing includes some 49,000 distinct CDR3 sequences. Per the germline V gene, CDR1 is MDHEN and CDR2 is SYDVKM. The CDR3 has 15 residues. The origin of this receptor is a human donor in good health. Some clones in this sample may be carry-over from other donors' samples. The genes are TRBV28 and TRBJ1-1; TCRdb's D call of TRBD1 is untestable without DNA. Sequences were obtained from naive CXCR3- CD8+ T cells from blood. Subset indicated: CD45RO-CCR7+CD27+CD95- naive CD8+ T cells lacking CXCR3 (TNR3-). CDR3 loop: CASSSEPTGTTEAFF.